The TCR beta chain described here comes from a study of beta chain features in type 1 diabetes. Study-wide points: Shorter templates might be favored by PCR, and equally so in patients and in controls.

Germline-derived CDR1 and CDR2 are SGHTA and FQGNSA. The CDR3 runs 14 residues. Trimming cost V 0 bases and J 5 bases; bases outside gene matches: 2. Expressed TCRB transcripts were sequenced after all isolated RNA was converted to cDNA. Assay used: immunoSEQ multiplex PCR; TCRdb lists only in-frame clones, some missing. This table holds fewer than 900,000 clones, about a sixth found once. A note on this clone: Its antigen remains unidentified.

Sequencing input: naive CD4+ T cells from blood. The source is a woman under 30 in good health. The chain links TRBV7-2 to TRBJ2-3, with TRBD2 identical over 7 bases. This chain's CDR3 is CASSLAGGLDTQYF. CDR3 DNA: TGTGCCAGCAGCTTAGCGGGAGGGTTAGATACGCAGTATTTT.